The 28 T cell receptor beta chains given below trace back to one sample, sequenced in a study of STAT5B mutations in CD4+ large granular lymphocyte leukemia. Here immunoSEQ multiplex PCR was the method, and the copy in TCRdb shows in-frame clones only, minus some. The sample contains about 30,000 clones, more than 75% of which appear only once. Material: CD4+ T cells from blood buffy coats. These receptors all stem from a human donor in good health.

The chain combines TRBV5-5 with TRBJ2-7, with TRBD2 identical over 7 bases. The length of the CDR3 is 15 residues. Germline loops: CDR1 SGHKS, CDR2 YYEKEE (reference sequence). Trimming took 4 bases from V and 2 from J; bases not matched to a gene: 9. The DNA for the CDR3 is TGTGCCAGCAGCCGGGGAGGGCAGGGCGCCTACGAGCAGTACTTC. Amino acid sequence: CASSRGGQGAYEQYF.

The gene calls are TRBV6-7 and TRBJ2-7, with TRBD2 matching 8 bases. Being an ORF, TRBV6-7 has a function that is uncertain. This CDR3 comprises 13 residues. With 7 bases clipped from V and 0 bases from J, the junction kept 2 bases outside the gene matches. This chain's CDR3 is CASNGRGSYEQYF. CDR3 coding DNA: TGTGCCAGCAACGGGAGGGGCTCCTACGAGCAGTACTTC.

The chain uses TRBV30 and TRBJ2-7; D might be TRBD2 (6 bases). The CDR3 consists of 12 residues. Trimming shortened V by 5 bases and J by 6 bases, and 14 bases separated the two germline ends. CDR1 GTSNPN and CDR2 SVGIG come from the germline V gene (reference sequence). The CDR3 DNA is TGTGCCTGGGGGGCCGGGACTGGCGAGCAGTACTTC. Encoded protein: CAWGAGTGEQYF.

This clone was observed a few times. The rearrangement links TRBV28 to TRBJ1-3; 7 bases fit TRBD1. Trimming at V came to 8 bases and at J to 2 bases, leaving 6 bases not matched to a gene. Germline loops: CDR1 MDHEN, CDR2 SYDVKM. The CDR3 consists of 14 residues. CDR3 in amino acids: CASQPTGTGNTIYF. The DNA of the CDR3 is TGTGCCAGCCAACCGACAGGGACTGGAAACACCATATATTTT.

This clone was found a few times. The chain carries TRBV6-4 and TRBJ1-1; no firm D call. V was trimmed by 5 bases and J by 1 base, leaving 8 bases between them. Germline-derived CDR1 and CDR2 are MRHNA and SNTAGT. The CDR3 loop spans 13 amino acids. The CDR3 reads CASSWTANTEAFF. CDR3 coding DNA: TGTGCCAGCAGTTGGACCGCGAACACTGAAGCTTTCTTT.

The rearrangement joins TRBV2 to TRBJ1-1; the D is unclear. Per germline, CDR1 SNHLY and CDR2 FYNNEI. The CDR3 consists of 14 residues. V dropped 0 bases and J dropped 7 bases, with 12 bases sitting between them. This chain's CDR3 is CASSEAGWAGEAFF. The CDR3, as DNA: TGTGCCAGCAGTGAAGCAGGCTGGGCTGGTGAAGCTTTCTTT.

Here the CDR3 reads CASQAGEKETQYF. The CDR3, as DNA: TGTGCCTCCCAAGCGGGAGAGAAAGAGACCCAGTACTTC. This chain uses TRBV5-4 with TRBJ2-5; TRBD2 matches at 8 bases. CDR1 and CDR2 (germline): SGHNT, YYREEE (reference sequence). The junction had 8 bases not matched to a gene; V was cut back by 10 bases and J by 3 bases. This CDR3 spans 13 amino acids.

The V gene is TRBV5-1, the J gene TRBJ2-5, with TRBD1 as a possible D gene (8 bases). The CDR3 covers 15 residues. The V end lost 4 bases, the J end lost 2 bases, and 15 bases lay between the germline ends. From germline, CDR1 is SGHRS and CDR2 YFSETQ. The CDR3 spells CASSRTGRGQETQYF. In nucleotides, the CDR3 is TGCGCCAGCAGCCGGACAGGGCGGGGGCAAGAGACCCAGTACTTC.

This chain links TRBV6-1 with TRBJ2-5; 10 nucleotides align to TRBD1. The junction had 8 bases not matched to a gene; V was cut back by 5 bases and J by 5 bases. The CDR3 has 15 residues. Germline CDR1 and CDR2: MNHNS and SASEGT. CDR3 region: CASSNDRGLLETQYF. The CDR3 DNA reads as TGTGCCAGCAGTAATGACAGGGGGCTTCTGGAGACCCAGTACTTC.

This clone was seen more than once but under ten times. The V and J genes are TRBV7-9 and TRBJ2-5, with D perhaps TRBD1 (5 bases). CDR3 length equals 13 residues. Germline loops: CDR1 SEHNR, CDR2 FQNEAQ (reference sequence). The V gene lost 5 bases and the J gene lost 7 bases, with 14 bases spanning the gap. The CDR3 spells CASSLRTNGTQYF. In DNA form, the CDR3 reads TGTGCCAGCAGCCTGAGGACAAATGGGACCCAGTACTTC.

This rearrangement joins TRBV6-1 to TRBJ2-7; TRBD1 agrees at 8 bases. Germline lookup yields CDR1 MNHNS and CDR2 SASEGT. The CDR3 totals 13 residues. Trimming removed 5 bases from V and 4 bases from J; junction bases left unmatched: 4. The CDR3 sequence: CASSSRGQYEQYF. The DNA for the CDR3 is TGTGCCAGCAGTTCCAGGGGGCAATACGAGCAGTACTTC.

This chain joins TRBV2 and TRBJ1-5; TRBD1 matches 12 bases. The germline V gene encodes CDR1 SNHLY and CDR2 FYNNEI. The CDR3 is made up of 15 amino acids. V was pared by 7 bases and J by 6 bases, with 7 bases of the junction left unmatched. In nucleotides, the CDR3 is TGTGCCAGCACCCGGGGACAGGGGGCAGCTCAGCCCCAGCATTTT. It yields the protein CASTRGQGAAQPQHF.

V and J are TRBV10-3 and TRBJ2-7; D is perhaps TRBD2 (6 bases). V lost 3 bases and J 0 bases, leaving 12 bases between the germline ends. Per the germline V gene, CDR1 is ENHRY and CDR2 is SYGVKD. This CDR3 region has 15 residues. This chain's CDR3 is CAISDSGGNSYEQYF. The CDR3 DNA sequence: TGTGCCATCAGTGATTCTGGCGGGAACTCCTACGAGCAGTACTTC.

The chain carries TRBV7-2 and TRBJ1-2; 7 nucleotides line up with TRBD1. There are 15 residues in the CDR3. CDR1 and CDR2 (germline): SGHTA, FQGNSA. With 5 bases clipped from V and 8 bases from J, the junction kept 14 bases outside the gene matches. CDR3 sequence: CASSPGGGVAWGYTF. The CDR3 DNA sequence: TGTGCCAGCAGCCCAGGGGGTGGAGTGGCTTGGGGCTACACCTTC. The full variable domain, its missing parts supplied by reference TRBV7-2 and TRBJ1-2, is GAGVSQSPSNKVTEKGKDVELRCDPISGHTALYWYRQSLGQGLEFLIYFQGNSAPDKSGLPSDRFSAERTGGSVSTLTIQRTQQEDSAVYLCASSPGGGVAWGYTFGSGTRLTVV.

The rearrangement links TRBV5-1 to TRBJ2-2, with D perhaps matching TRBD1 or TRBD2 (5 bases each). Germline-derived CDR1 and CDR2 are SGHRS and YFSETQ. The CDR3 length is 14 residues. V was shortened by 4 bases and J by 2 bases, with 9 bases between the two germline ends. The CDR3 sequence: CASSGDGNTGELFF. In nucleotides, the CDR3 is TGCGCCAGCAGCGGGGACGGAAACACCGGGGAGCTGTTTTTT.

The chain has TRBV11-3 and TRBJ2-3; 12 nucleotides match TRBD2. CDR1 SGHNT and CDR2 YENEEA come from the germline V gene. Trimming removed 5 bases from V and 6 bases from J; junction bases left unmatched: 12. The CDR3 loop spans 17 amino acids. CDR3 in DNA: TGTGCCAGCAGCGTAGGCCGGACTAGCGGGGTCCGGGATACGCAGTATTTT. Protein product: CASSVGRTSGVRDTQYF.

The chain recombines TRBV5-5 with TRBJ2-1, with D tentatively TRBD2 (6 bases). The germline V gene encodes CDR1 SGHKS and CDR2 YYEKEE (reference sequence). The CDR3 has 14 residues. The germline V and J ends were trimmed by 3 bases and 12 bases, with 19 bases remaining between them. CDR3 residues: CASSSLKAGVGQFF. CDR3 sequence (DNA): TGTGCCAGCAGCTCGCTCAAAGCGGGCGTAGGGCAGTTCTTC.

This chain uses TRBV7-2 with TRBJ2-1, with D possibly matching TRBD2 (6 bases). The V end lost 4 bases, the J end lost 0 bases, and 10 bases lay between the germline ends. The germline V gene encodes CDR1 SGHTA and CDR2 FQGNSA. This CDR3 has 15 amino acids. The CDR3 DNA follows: TGTGCCAGCAGCTCACGGACTAACTCCTACAATGAGCAGTTCTTC. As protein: CASSSRTNSYNEQFF.

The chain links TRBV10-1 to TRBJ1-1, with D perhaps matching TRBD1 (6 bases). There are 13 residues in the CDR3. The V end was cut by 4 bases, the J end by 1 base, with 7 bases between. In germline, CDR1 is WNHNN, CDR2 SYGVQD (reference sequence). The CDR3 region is CASSGQANTEAFF. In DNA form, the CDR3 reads TGCGCCAGCAGTGGACAGGCGAACACTGAAGCTTTCTTT.

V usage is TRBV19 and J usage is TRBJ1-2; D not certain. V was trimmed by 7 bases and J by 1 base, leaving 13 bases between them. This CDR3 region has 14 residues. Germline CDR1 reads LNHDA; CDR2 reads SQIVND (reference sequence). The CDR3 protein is CASTPVGFNYGYTF. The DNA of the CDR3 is TGTGCCAGTACCCCCGTGGGATTTAACTATGGCTACACCTTC.

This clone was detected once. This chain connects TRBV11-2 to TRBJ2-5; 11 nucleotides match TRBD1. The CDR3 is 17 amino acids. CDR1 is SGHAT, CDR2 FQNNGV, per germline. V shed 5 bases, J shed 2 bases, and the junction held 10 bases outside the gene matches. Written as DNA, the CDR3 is TGTGCCAGCAGCCTAGGGGGGACAGGGGGACTGCAAGAGACCCAGTACTTC. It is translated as CASSLGGTGGLQETQYF.

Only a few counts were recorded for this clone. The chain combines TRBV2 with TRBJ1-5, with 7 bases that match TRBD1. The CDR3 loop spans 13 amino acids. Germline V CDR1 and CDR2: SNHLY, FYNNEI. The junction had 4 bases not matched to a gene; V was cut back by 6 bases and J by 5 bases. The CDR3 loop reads CASRDRRDQPQHF. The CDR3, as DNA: TGTGCCAGCAGGGACAGGAGAGATCAGCCCCAGCATTTT.

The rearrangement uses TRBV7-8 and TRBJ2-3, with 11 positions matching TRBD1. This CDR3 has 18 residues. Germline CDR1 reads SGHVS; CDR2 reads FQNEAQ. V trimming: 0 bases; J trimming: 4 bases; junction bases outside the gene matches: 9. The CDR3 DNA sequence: TGTGCCAGCAGCTTAGCGACTTGGACAGGGGGCGAAGCAGATACGCAGTATTTT. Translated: CASSLATWTGGEADTQYF.

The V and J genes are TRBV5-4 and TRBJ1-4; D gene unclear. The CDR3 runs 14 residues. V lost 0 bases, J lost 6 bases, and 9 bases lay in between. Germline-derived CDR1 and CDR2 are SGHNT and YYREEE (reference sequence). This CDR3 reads CASSLGGSHEKLFF. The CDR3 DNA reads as TGTGCCAGCAGCTTGGGCGGAAGTCATGAAAAACTGTTTTTT.

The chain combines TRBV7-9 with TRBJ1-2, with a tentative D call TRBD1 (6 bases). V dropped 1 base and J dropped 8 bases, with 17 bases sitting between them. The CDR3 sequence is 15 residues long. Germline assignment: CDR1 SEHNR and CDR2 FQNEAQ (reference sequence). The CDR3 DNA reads TGTGCCAGCAGCTTAGAGGGACTGGGGGCGATGGGCTACACCTTC. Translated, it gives CASSLEGLGAMGYTF.

The CDR3 protein is CASSTTGLAAYNEQFF. CDR3 nucleotides: TGTGCCAGCAGCACGACGGGACTAGCGGCCTACAATGAGCAGTTCTTC. This chain joins TRBV13 and TRBJ2-1; TRBD2 matches at 11 bases. The CDR3 totals 16 residues. Per the germline V gene, CDR1 is PRHDT and CDR2 is FYEKMQ (reference sequence). V lost 5 bases and J lost 2; bases outside the gene matches: 5.

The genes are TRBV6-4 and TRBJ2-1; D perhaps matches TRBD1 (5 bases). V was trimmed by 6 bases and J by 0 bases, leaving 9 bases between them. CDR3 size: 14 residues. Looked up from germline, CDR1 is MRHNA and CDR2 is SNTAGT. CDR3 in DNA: TGTGCCAGCAGGAAAGACAGCTCCTACAATGAGCAGTTCTTC. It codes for CASRKDSSYNEQFF.

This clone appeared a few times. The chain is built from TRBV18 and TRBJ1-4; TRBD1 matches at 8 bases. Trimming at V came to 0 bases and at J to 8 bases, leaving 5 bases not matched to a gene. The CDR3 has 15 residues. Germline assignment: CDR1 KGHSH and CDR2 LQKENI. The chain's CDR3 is CASSPPQGAQEKLFF. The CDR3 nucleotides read TGTGCCAGCTCACCACCGCAGGGGGCGCAAGAAAAACTGTTTTTT.